What follows are 21 T cell receptor beta chains derived from one specimen sequenced in a study of T-cell reconstitution after alpha-beta-depleted transplantation in children. The library targeted TCRbeta and was prepared with unique molecular identifiers. TCRdb re-called the PCR reads through MiXCR, storing one row per CDR3 protein. The repertoire holds 600,000 to 700,000 distinct CDR3 sequences, with 16% as singletons. The specimen was PBMCs from the stem cell graft donor, collected from the stem cell graft. These receptors were collected from a human donor who donated a stem cell graft to a child with acute myeloid leukemia.

This clonotype was counted between two and nine times. J is TRBJ2-4 and V is TRBV12-3 or TRBV12-4; 11 positions match TRBD2. J lost 7 bases, V lost 5 bases, and 4 bases had no gene match. The CDR3 is 14 amino acids. The CDR3 nucleotides read TGTGCCAGCAGTCCGGGACTAGCGGATAACATTCAGTACTTC. As protein: CASSPGLADNIQYF.

This clonotype was recorded a few times. V is TRBV20-1 and J is TRBJ2-1; D call uncertain. The CDR3 extends over 11 amino acids. Germline CDR1 is DFQATT and CDR2 is SNEGSKA (reference sequence). The germline V and J ends were trimmed by 3 bases and 3 bases, with 3 bases remaining between them. The CDR3 nucleotides are TGCAGTGCTAGGTTCTACAATGAGCAGTTCTTC. Translated: CSARFYNEQFF.

Only a few counts were recorded for this clonotype. The V gene is TRBV20-1, the J gene TRBJ1-5; TRBD1 might be the D (5 bases). Germline assignment: CDR1 DFQATT and CDR2 SNEGSKA (reference sequence). The CDR3 has 11 amino acids. V shed 5 bases and J shed 6 bases, with 8 bases lying between them. CDR3 sequence reads: CSAGATQPQHF. Written as DNA, the CDR3 is TGCAGTGCTGGGGCAACTCAGCCCCAGCATTTT.

This clonotype was recorded at least ten times. At one end, the junction sequence differs from germline, possibly due to a read error. The rearrangement uses TRBV20-1 and TRBJ1-3; no firm D call. The CDR3 runs 12 residues. CDR1 and CDR2 from the germline V gene are DFQATT and SNEGSKA (reference sequence). Here the CDR3 reads CSAGESGNTIYF. CDR3 DNA sequence: TGCAGTGCTGGAGAGTCTGGAAACACCATATATTTT.

This clonotype has just a few counts. J is TRBJ2-2 and V is TRBV7-2; maybe TRBD2 (6 bases). The CDR3 sequence is 14 residues long. The V gene lost 5 bases and the J gene lost 5 bases, with 12 bases spanning the gap. In germline, CDR1 is SGHTA, CDR2 FQGNSA. The CDR3 sequence: CASSKSGLTGELFF. CDR3 nucleotides: TGTGCCAGCAGCAAAAGCGGACTAACCGGGGAGCTGTTTTTT.

This chain joins TRBV5-1 and TRBJ2-1, with D tentatively TRBD2 (5 bases). The germline V and J ends were trimmed by 3 bases and 7 bases, with 17 bases remaining between them. Germline CDR1 and CDR2: SGHRS and YFSETQ. The CDR3 is made up of 15 amino acids. The CDR3 reads CASSSRERGWNEQFF. CDR3 in DNA: TGCGCCAGCAGCTCCCGGGAACGCGGATGGAATGAGCAGTTCTTC.

This clonotype was recorded a few times. The rearrangement uses TRBV12-3 or TRBV12-4 and TRBJ2-1; a weak D match, TRBD2 (5 bases). There are 16 residues in the CDR3. With 5 bases removed from V and 2 bases from J, the gap between germline ends came to 16 bases. This CDR3 reads CASSPPLAGAYNEQFF. The DNA of the CDR3 is TGTGCCAGCAGTCCGCCTCTTGCGGGCGCCTACAATGAGCAGTTCTTC.

V and J are TRBV12-3 or TRBV12-4 and TRBJ2-3; D might be TRBD2 (6 bases). The germline V and J ends were trimmed by 3 bases and 6 bases, with 13 bases remaining between them. The CDR3 has 14 amino acids. CDR3 loop: CASSFASAKDTQYF. The CDR3, as DNA: TGTGCCAGCAGTTTCGCTAGCGCCAAGGATACGCAGTATTTT.

This clonotype has more than one count but fewer than ten. J is TRBJ2-7 and V is TRBV5-6; 7 bases are shared with TRBD2. The CDR3 spans 12 residues. Per germline, CDR1 SGHDT and CDR2 YYEEEE. V was clipped by 1 base and J by 12 bases; unmatched bases: 7. The CDR3 sequence is CASSLSAGEGYF. CDR3 DNA: TGTGCCAGCAGCTTGTCGGCGGGGGAGGGGTACTTC.

The chain recombines TRBV7-9 with TRBJ1-3; 8 positions match TRBD1. The CDR3 spans 16 residues. Germline loops: CDR1 SEHNR, CDR2 FQNEAQ (reference sequence). Trimming at V came to 3 bases and at J to 3 bases, leaving 7 bases not matched to a gene. The CDR3 spells CASSLVAGGFGNTIYF. The CDR3 region has the DNA TGTGCCAGCAGCTTGGTCGCAGGGGGCTTTGGAAACACCATATATTTT. The whole variable domain, filled in from reference TRBV7-9 and TRBJ1-3, reads DTGVSQNPRHKITKRGQNVTFRCDPISEHNRLYWYRQTLGQGPEFLTYFQNEAQLEKSRLLSDRFSAERPKGSFSTLEIQRTEQGDSAMYLCASSLVAGGFGNTIYFGEGSWLTVV.

The genes are TRBV7-9 and TRBJ1-1; 7 bases match TRBD1. V trimming: 4 bases; J trimming: 1 base; junction bases outside the gene matches: 6. Looked up from germline, CDR1 is SEHNR and CDR2 is FQNEAQ (reference sequence). The CDR3 has 15 residues. The CDR3 sequence: CASSSLRGGNTEAFF. The CDR3 nucleotides are TGTGCCAGCAGCTCCCTCAGGGGGGGGAACACTGAAGCTTTCTTT.

This clonotype was seen only once. V gene TRBV6-1 combines with J gene TRBJ1-5; D is unresolved. The CDR3 totals 14 residues. V was shortened by 1 base and J by 1 base, with 5 bases between the two germline ends. Per the germline V gene, CDR1 is MNHNS and CDR2 is SASEGT. The CDR3 loop reads CASSEVVSNQPQHF. The CDR3 nucleotides read TGTGCCAGCAGTGAAGTTGTCAGCAATCAGCCCCAGCATTTT.

This clonotype appeared once. This rearrangement joins TRBV5-1 to TRBJ2-3, with 14 bases aligning to TRBD2. Per germline, CDR1 SGHRS and CDR2 YFSETQ. V shed 1 base, J shed 8 bases, and the junction held 9 bases outside the gene matches. This CDR3 has 17 residues. The chain's CDR3 is CASSLPRLAGGIGTQYF. The CDR3 DNA reads TGCGCCAGCAGCTTGCCACGACTAGCGGGGGGGATTGGTACGCAGTATTTT.

The CDR3: CASSLVAGSDEQFF. For the CDR3, the DNA is TGTGCCAGCAGCTTAGTGGCGGGTTCGGATGAGCAGTTCTTC. The chain couples TRBV7-2 to TRBJ2-1; weak D call: TRBD2 (5 bases). In germline, CDR1 is SGHTA, CDR2 FQGNSA. The CDR3 totals 14 residues. The V gene lost 1 base and the J gene lost 8 bases, with 12 bases spanning the gap.

This clonotype was detected many times. J is TRBJ1-5 and V is TRBV20-1; D is ambiguous. Germline CDR1 and CDR2: DFQATT and SNEGSKA (reference sequence). This CDR3 spans 13 amino acids. Trimming cost V 5 bases and J 4 bases, with 12 bases left between them. The CDR3 nucleotides read TGCAGTGCTCCCCCGGCGGTAAATCAGCCCCAGCATTTT. It codes for CSAPPAVNQPQHF.

On this clonotype: At one of its ends the junction is not consistent with the germline gene, which may arise from a read error. The chain joins TRBV7-9 to TRBJ2-5, with D unresolved. This CDR3 has 13 amino acids. Germline CDR1 reads SEHNR; CDR2 reads FQNEAQ (reference sequence). The CDR3 DNA reads TGTGCCAGCACCTTACCACAGCAAGAGACCCAGTACTTC. Protein product: CASTLPQQETQYF.

In its sample, this clonotype was seen many times. The V and J genes are TRBV20-1 and TRBJ2-5; tentatively, D is TRBD2 (5 bases). Germline CDR1 and CDR2: DFQATT and SNEGSKA (reference sequence). The CDR3 runs 13 residues. V was shortened by 1 base and J by 5 bases, with 11 bases between the two germline ends. The CDR3 DNA sequence: TGCAGTGCTAGAGTTCTAGCTGCCGAGACCCAGTACTTC. It yields the protein CSARVLAAETQYF.

The J gene is TRBJ2-2, the V gene TRBV7-3; D might be TRBD1 (5 bases). V lost 0 bases and J lost 4, with 12 bases in between. CDR3 length: 16 amino acids. Germline values: CDR1 SGHTA, CDR2 FQGTGA. CDR3 amino acids: CASSLTPRVGTGELFF. CDR3 DNA sequence: TGTGCCAGCAGCTTAACCCCCAGGGTCGGCACCGGGGAGCTGTTTTTT.

This clonotype was seen repeatedly, ten times or more. This sequence joins TRBV29-1 and TRBJ2-4; possible D gene TRBD2, 5 bases. Germline-derived CDR1 and CDR2 are SQVTM and ANQGSEA. V shed 5 bases and J shed 1 base, with 9 bases lying between them. The CDR3 extends over 13 amino acids. CDR3 sequence (DNA): TGCAGCGTTAGAGGAGGCGCCAAAAACATTCAGTACTTC. Amino acids: CSVRGGAKNIQYF.

The chain joins TRBV7-2 to TRBJ1-4; no firm D call. V lost 1 base to trimming and J lost 6 bases, with 12 bases between them. The CDR3 length is 15 residues. Germline V gene sequence: CDR1 SGHTA, CDR2 FQGNSA. CDR3 loop: CASSLGGFVDEKLFF. The CDR3 DNA sequence: TGTGCCAGCAGCTTAGGAGGGTTCGTGGATGAAAAACTGTTTTTT.

As to this clonotype: A much larger clone sits a single nucleotide away, making a read error possible. Here the CDR3 reads CASSLTTSGGDEQFF. Here the CDR3 DNA reads TGTGCCAGCAGCTTAACGACTAGCGGGGGCGATGAGCAGTTCTTC. The chain combines TRBV7-3 with TRBJ2-1, with 12 bases that match TRBD2. The germline V gene has CDR1 SGHTA and CDR2 FQGTGA. Losses at the gene ends were 0 bases for V and 8 bases for J; bases not matched to a gene: 2. The CDR3 runs to 15 residues.